The 17 T cell receptor beta chains below were found in one sample sequenced in a study of yellow fever vaccine responses in identical twins. In TCRdb, the RT-PCR reads were re-called with MiXCR into one record per CDR3 protein. Of about 11,000 distinct CDR3 sequences in the sample, under 85% were seen once. This specimen was T cells from blood (PBMCs), unsorted or a sorted subset (not recorded which), taken before or after yellow fever vaccination (not recorded which). These receptors all come from a woman aged 18-29 years who received the yellow fever vaccine.

The DNA for the CDR3 is TGTGCCAGCAGCTTAAGACTAGCGGGAATACCTAATGAGCAGTTCTTC. Translation gives CASSLRLAGIPNEQFF. V usage is TRBV5-5 and J usage is TRBJ2-1, with 11 bases matching TRBD2. This CDR3 region has 16 residues. Germline CDR1 SGHKS, CDR2 YYEKEE (reference sequence). The V gene end was trimmed by 2 bases and the J gene end by 7 bases; junction bases not matched to a gene: 8.

The V call is TRBV6-1, the J call TRBJ2-3; weak D call: TRBD2 (7 bases). V lost 2 bases, J lost 4 bases, and 10 bases lay in between. This CDR3 region has 14 residues. The germline V gene has CDR1 MNHNS and CDR2 SASEGT. The CDR3 region is CASSESGGADTQYF. In DNA form, the CDR3 reads TGTGCCAGCAGTGAATCGGGGGGCGCAGATACGCAGTATTTT.

The DNA for the CDR3 is TGTGCCAGCGGGACAGAAATTTATCAGCCCCAGCATTTT. Translation: CASGTEIYQPQHF. V and J are TRBV28 and TRBJ1-5, with 7 bases identical to TRBD1. Trimming cost V 8 bases and J 5 bases; bases outside gene matches: 6. This CDR3 contains 13 residues. Germline CDR1 is MDHEN and CDR2 is SYDVKM.

CDR3 residues: CASSPLGAYNEQFF. CDR3 nucleotide sequence: TGTGCCAGCTCACCACTGGGAGCCTACAATGAGCAGTTCTTC. The V gene is TRBV18, the J gene TRBJ2-1; a possible D gene is TRBD2 (5 bases). The V end was cut by 1 base, the J end by 2 bases, with 6 bases between. Germline V gives CDR1 KGHSH, CDR2 LQKENI. This CDR3 comprises 14 residues. Filled out from reference TRBV18 and TRBJ2-1, the complete variable domain reads NAGVMQNPRHLVRRRGQEARLRCSPMKGHSHVYWYRQLPEEGLKFMVYLQKENIIDESGMPKERFSAEFPKEGPSILRIQQVVRGDSAAYFCASSPLGAYNEQFFGPGTRLTVL.

This chain links TRBV13 with TRBJ2-3; 10 bases are a match to TRBD1. Trimming cost V 3 bases and J 3 bases; bases outside gene matches: 3. The CDR3 is 15 residues long. The V gene's germline CDR1 is PRHDT and CDR2 FYEKMQ (reference sequence). For the CDR3, the DNA is TGTGCCAGCAGCTTCAGGGACAGGGGTACAGATACGCAGTATTTT. It is translated as CASSFRDRGTDTQYF.

The chain joins TRBV7-8 to TRBJ2-2; no firm D call. The ends were cut back, 1 base at V and 6 bases at J, with 6 bases in the middle. This CDR3 has 13 amino acids. The V gene's germline CDR1 is SGHVS and CDR2 FQNEAQ. The CDR3 DNA sequence: TGTGCCAGCAGCTTAGTGCAGGCCGGGGAGCTGTTTTTT. This translates into CASSLVQAGELFF.

The chain carries TRBV4-1 and TRBJ2-7; a possible D gene is TRBD1 (5 bases). Germline V gives CDR1 MGHRA, CDR2 YSYEKL. Trimming pared 0 bases from V and 7 bases from J, leaving 10 bases between. This CDR3 comprises 13 residues. The CDR3 DNA is TGCGCCAGCAGCCAAGATTCAGGGTATGAGCAGTACGTC. This translates into CASSQDSGYEQYV.

The chain combines TRBV7-8 with TRBJ2-7, with TRBD2 matching 11 bases. From germline, CDR1 is SGHVS and CDR2 FQNEAQ. V lost 2 bases, J lost 3 bases, and 3 bases stayed unmatched. This CDR3 is 15 amino acids long. This CDR3 reads CASSLRLAGSYEQYF. The CDR3 DNA is TGTGCCAGCAGCTTACGACTAGCGGGAAGCTACGAGCAGTACTTC.

V and J are TRBV7-6 and TRBJ1-4; D might be TRBD1 (6 bases). V shed 5 bases and J shed 5 bases, with 12 bases lying between them. Germline CDR1 and CDR2: SGHVS and FNYEAQ. This CDR3 region has 14 residues. The CDR3 coding sequence is TGTGCCAGCAGCCCTACAGGGCGCAATGAAAAACTGTTTTTT. Residues: CASSPTGRNEKLFF. Combining the CDR3 with reference TRBV7-6 and TRBJ1-4 gives the whole variable domain GAGVSQSPRYKVTKRGQDVALRCDPISGHVSLYWYRQALGQGPEFLTYFNYEAQQDKSGLPNDRFSAERPEGSISTLTIQRTEQRDSAMYRCASSPTGRNEKLFFGSGTQLSVL.

The rearrangement links TRBV3-1 to TRBJ2-7, with 7 bases matching TRBD1. The germline gives CDR1 LGHDT, CDR2 YNNKEL (reference sequence). The CDR3 covers 15 residues. V was clipped by 0 bases and J by 3 bases; unmatched bases: 5. CDR3 sequence reads: CASSQESTGDYEQYF. DNA of the CDR3: TGTGCCAGCAGCCAAGAGAGTACAGGGGACTACGAGCAGTACTTC.

The chain combines TRBV12-3 or TRBV12-4 with TRBJ2-5; TRBD2 is a possible D gene (5 bases). The CDR3 runs to 16 residues. V was clipped by 4 bases and J by 3 bases, with 18 bases between them. The CDR3 bases are TGTGCCAGCAGTTCAGAGGGTTTGGCGAGGGAAGAGACCCAGTACTTC. It encodes CASSSEGLAREETQYF.

V gene TRBV27 combines with J gene TRBJ2-2; 11 bases map to TRBD2. The CDR3 has 15 amino acids. Germline V gene data show CDR1 as MNHEY and CDR2 as SMNVEV (reference sequence). The V and J ends lost 3 bases and 7 bases, in that order; junction bases with no gene match: 4. The CDR3 nucleotides are TGTGCCAGCAGTTTCAGACTAGCGGGACACGGGGAGCTGTTTTTT. Residues: CASSFRLAGHGELFF.

In regard to this clonotype: It is unclear where the CDR3 begins or ends on the DNA, so no DNA is shown, and the CDR3 is as TCRdb lists it. V gene TRBV12-3 or TRBV12-4 combines with J gene TRBJ2-7; whether TRBD2, the table's D call, matches the DNA was not checked. Counting both end residues, the CDR3 totals 16 amino acids. CDR3 residues: CASRTFGASGSYEQYF.

The V gene is TRBV15, the J gene TRBJ2-1; TRBD2 might be the D (6 bases). The V end was cut by 3 bases, the J end by 4 bases, with 10 bases between. The CDR3 has 14 amino acids. The germline CDR1 and CDR2 sequences are LNHNV and YYDKDF (reference sequence). CDR3 region: CATSSRGDYNEQFF. The CDR3 region has the DNA TGTGCCACCAGCAGCCGCGGGGATTACAATGAGCAGTTCTTC. Based on the CDR3 plus reference TRBV15 and TRBJ2-1, the full variable domain is DAMVIQNPRYQVTQFGKPVTLSCSQTLNHNVMYWYQQKSSQAPKLLFHYYDKDFNNEADTPDNFQSRRPNTSFCFLDIRSPGLGDTAMYLCATSSRGDYNEQFFGPGTRLTVL.

The chain joins TRBV7-6 to TRBJ1-5, with D possibly being TRBD1 (5 bases). Between the trimmed V and J ends, which lost 5 bases and 7 bases, there was a span of 12 bases. The CDR3 runs to 13 residues. Germline CDR1 and CDR2: SGHVS and FNYEAQ. The CDR3 region is CASSGRVGQPQHF. CDR3 bases: TGTGCCAGCAGCGGCAGGGTGGGACAGCCCCAGCATTTT.

This chain connects TRBV5-4 to TRBJ2-1; 8 nucleotides match TRBD2. CDR3 length equals 16 residues. CDR1 is SGHNT, CDR2 YYREEE, per germline (reference sequence). With 3 bases clipped from V and 4 bases from J, the junction kept 9 bases outside the gene matches. The CDR3 loop is CASSSHSGGNYNEQFF. The CDR3 DNA reads as TGTGCCAGCAGCTCACACAGCGGGGGAAATTACAATGAGCAGTTCTTC. Full variable domain (remainder filled in from reference TRBV5-4 and TRBJ2-1): ETGVTQSPTHLIKTRGQQVTLRCSSQSGHNTVSWYQQALGQGPQFIFQYYREEENGRGNFPPRFSGLQFPNYSSELNVNALELDDSALYLCASSSHSGGNYNEQFFGPGTRLTVL.

The V call is TRBV5-1, the J call TRBJ2-2, with D hard to call. CDR1 and CDR2 (germline): SGHRS, YFSETQ. V lost 4 bases, J lost 6 bases, and 13 bases lay in between. The CDR3 is 14 amino acids. In DNA, the CDR3 is TGCGCCAGCAGCAGTCTTATAAATGCCGGGGAGCTGTTTTTT. Protein product: CASSSLINAGELFF.